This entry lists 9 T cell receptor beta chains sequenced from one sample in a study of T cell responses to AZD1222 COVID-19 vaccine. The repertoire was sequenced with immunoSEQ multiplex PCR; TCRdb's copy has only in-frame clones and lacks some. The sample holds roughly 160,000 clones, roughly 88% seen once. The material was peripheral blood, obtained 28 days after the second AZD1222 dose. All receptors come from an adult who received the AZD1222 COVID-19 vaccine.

CDR3 bases: TGTGCCAGCAGTTCCAGTTTGGGGGGCTACACCTTC. Amino acids: CASSSSLGGYTF. The rearrangement joins TRBV12-3 or TRBV12-4 to TRBJ1-2; D is undetermined. Trimming cost V 4 bases and J 8 bases, with 11 bases left between them. The CDR3 length is 12 residues.

The CDR3 is CAWGSSYNSPLHF. The CDR3 coding sequence is TGTGCCTGGGGGAGCTCCTATAATTCACCCCTCCACTTT. The V call is TRBV30, the J call TRBJ1-6; the D is unclear. Trimming pared 5 bases from V and 0 bases from J, leaving 5 bases between. This CDR3 has 13 residues. Germline assignment: CDR1 GTSNPN and CDR2 SVGIG (reference sequence).

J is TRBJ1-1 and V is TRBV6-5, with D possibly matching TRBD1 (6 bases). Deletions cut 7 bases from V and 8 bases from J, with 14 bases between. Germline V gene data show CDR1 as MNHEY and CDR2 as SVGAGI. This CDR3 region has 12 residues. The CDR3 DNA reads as TGTGCCAGCACCCCGGGGGGGCGAGAAGCTTTCTTT. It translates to CASTPGGREAFF.

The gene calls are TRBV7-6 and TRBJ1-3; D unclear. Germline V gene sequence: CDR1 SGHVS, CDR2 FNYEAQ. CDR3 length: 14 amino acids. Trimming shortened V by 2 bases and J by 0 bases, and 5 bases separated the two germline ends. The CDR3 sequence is CASSLQFSGNTIYF. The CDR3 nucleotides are TGTGCCAGCAGCTTACAGTTCTCTGGAAACACCATATATTTT.

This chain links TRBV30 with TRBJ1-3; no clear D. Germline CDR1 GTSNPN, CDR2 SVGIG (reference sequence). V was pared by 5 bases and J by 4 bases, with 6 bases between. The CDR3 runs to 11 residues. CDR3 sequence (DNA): TGTGCCTGGGGCCGCGGAAACACCATATATTTT. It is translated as CAWGRGNTIYF.

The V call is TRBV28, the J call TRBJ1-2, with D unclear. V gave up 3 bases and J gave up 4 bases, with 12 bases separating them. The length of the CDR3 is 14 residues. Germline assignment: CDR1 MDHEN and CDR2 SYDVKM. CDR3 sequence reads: CASSFSVRGYGYTF. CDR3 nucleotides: TGTGCCAGCAGTTTTTCGGTGAGAGGCTATGGCTACACCTTC.

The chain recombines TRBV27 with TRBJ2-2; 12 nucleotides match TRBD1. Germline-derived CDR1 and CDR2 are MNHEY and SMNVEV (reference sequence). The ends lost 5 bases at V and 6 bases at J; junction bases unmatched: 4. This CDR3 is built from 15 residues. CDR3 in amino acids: CASSPGQGAAGELFF. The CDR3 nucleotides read TGTGCCAGCAGTCCGGGACAGGGGGCAGCCGGGGAGCTGTTTTTT.

In DNA, the CDR3 is TGTGCCAGCAGCCCCATAGGATTGGGCTATGGCTACACCTTC. It is translated as CASSPIGLGYGYTF. The chain recombines TRBV6-5 with TRBJ1-2; D gene uncertain. This CDR3 contains 14 residues. The germline V gene encodes CDR1 MNHEY and CDR2 SVGAGI. V gave up 6 bases and J gave up 4 bases, with 15 bases separating them.

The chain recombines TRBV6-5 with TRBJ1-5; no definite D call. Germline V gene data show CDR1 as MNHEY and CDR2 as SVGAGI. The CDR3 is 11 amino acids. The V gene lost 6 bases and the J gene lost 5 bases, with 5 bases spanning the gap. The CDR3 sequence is CASRTDQPQHF. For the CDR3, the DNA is TGTGCCAGCAGGACCGATCAGCCCCAGCATTTT.